This record looks at one TCR beta chain sequence and its context. What it binds is unknown. Assay used: immunoSEQ multiplex PCR; TCRdb lists only in-frame clones, some missing. This sample has 100,000 to 150,000 clones, with approximately 88% found just once. The record originates from a study of T cells in localized non-small cell lung cancer. The study, taken as a whole, reports: Uninvolved nearby lung showed the greatest T cell clonality, exceeding that found in tumor. Within adjacent lung there appeared a median approximately 60 of the top 100 tumor clones. Investigators sequenced only a single tumor region, leaving heterogeneity possible.

Between the trimmed V and J ends, which lost 5 bases and 5 bases, there was a span of 3 bases. Germline CDR1 is MGHRA and CDR2 is YSYEKL. CDR3 length equals 11 residues. The V and J genes are TRBV4-1 and TRBJ2-2, with D uncertain. This clonotype was obtained from a female donor of 60 years or more with stage I lung adenocarcinoma. Specimen: peripheral blood, collected before any cancer treatment. The CDR3 DNA sequence: TGCGCCAGCAGCAGAACCGGGGAGCTGTTTTTT. This encodes CASSRTGELFF.